This T cell receptor (beta chain) was obtained from a study of T cell responses to AZD1222 COVID-19 vaccine. Findings of the study overall: After the peak T cell response, and only then, were repertoires sampled.

Turning to this clone: Its cognate antigen is unknown.

V was trimmed by 6 bases and J by 6 bases, leaving 19 bases between them. The CDR3 loop spans 15 amino acids. Germline V lookup: CDR1 SNHLY, CDR2 FYNNEI. Produced via immunoSEQ multiplex PCR; TCRdb's table is partial and in-frame only. The sample has 110,000 or so clones, around 87% seen once; the top ten hold around 4.8%. The clonotype originates from an adult in good health. The sequencing here drew on peripheral blood, taken on day 0 of AZD1222 vaccination. The V and J genes are TRBV2 and TRBJ2-3, with D perhaps assigned TRBD1 or TRBD2 (5 bases each). This chain's CDR3 is CASSTGTLLGDTQYF. The CDR3 DNA sequence: TGTGCCAGCAGCACCGGGACCCTCCTAGGGGATACGCAGTATTTT.